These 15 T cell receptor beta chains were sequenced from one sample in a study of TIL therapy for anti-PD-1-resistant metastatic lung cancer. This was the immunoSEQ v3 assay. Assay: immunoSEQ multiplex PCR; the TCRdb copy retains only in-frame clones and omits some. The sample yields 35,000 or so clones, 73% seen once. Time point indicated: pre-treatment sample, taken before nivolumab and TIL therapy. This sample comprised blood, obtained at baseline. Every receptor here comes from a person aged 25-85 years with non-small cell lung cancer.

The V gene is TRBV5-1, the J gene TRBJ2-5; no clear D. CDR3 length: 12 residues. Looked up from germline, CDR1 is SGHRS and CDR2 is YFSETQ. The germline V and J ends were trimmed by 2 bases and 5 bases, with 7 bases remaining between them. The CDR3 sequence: CASSLGLETQYF. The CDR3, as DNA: TGCGCCAGCAGCTTAGGCCTCGAGACCCAGTACTTC.

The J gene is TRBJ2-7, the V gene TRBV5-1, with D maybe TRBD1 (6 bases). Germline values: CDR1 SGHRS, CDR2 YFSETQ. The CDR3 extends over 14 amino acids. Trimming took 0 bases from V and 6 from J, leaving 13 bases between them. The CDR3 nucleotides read TGCGCCAGCAGCTTGGGTGCAGGGGTGGGCGAGCAGTACTTC. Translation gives CASSLGAGVGEQYF.

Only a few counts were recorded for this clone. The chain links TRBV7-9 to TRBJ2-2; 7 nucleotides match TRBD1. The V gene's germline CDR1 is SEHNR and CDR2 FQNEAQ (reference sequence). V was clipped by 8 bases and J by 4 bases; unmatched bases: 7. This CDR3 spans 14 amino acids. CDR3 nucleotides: TGTGCCAGCGTGTGGGACAGACCCACCGGGGAGCTGTTTTTT. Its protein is CASVWDRPTGELFF.

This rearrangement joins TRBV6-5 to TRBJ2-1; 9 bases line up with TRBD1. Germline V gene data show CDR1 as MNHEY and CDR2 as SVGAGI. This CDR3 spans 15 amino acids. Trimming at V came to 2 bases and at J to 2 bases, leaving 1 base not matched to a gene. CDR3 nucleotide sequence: TGTGCCAGCAGTTACCGACAGGGGGCCTACAATGAGCAGTTCTTC. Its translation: CASSYRQGAYNEQFF.

The CDR3 loop reads CASSQTGTSAYEQYF. As DNA, the CDR3 is TGTGCCAGCAGTCAAACCGGGACTAGCGCGTACGAGCAGTACTTC. This rearrangement joins TRBV6-6 to TRBJ2-7; TRBD2 aligns across 10 bases. CDR1 is MNHNY, CDR2 SVGAGI, per germline (reference sequence). V was clipped by 5 bases and J by 4 bases; unmatched bases: 8. This CDR3 spans 15 amino acids.

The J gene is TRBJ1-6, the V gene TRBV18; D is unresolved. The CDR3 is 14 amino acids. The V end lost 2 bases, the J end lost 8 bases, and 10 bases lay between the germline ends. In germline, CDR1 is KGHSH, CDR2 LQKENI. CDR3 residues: CASSPLTTDSPLHF. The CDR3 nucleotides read TGTGCCAGCTCACCATTAACAACCGATTCACCCCTCCACTTT.

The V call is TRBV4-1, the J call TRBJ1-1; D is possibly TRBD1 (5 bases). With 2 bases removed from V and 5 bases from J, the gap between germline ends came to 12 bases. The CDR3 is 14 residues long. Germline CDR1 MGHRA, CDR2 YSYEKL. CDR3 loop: CASSQRQIGTEAFF. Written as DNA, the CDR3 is TGCGCCAGCAGCCAAAGACAGATCGGAACTGAAGCTTTCTTT.

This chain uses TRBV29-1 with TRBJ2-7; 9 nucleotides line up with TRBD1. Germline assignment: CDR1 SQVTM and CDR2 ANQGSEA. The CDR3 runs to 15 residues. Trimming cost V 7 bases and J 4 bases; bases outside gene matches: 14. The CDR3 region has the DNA TGCAGCGCGGAGGACATCACAGGGGGCAGGTACGAGCAGTACTTC. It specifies CSAEDITGGRYEQYF.

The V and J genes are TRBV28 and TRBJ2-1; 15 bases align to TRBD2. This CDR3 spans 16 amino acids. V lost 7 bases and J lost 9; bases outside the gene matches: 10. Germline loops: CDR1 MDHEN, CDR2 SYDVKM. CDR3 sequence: CASNPPGLAGGSEQFF. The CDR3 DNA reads TGTGCCAGCAACCCACCGGGACTAGCGGGAGGTAGTGAGCAGTTCTTC.

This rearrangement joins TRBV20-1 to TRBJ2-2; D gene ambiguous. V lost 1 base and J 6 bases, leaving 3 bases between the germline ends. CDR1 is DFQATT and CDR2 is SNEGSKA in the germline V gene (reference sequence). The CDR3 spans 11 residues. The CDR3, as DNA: TGCAGTGCTAGAGGGGCCGGGGAGCTGTTTTTT. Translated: CSARGAGELFF.

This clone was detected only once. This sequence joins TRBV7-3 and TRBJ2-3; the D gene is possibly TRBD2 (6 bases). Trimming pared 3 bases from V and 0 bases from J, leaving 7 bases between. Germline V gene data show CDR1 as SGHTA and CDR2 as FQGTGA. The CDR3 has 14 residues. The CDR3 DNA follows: TGTGCCAGCAGCTTCCGGGGGAGCACAGATACGCAGTATTTT. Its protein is CASSFRGSTDTQYF.

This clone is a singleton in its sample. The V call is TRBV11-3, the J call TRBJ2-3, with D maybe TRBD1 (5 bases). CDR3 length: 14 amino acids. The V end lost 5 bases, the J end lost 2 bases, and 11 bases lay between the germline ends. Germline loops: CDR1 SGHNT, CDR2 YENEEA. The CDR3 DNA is TGTGCCAGCAGCCCTGACAGAGTCACAGATACGCAGTATTTT. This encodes CASSPDRVTDTQYF.

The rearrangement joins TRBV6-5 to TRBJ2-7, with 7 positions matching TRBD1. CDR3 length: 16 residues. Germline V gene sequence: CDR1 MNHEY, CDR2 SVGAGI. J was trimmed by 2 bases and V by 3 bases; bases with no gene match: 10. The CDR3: CASSYYGTAKTYEQYF. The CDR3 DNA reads TGTGCCAGCAGTTATTACGGGACAGCAAAAACCTACGAGCAGTACTTC.

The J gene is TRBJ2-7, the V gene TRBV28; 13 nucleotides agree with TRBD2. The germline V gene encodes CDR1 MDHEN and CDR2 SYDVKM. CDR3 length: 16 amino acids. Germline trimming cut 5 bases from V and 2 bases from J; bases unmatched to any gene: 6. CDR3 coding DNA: TGTGCCAGCAGTATGACTAGCGGGGGGTCTACCTACGAGCAGTACTTC. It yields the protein CASSMTSGGSTYEQYF.

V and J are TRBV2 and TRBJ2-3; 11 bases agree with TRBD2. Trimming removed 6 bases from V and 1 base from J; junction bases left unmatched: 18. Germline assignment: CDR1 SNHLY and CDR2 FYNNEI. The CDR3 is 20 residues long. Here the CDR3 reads CASSHTPTSGSFRGTDTQYF. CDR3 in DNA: TGTGCCAGCAGCCACACCCCAACTAGCGGGAGTTTCAGAGGCACAGATACGCAGTATTTT.